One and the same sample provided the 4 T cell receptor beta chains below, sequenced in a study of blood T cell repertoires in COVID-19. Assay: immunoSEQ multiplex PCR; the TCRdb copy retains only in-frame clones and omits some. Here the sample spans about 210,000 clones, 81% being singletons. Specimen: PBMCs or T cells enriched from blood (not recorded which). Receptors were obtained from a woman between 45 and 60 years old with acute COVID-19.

CDR3 amino acids: CASRPTGTGLFEQYF. DNA for the CDR3: TGTGCCAGCAGGCCAACCGGGACAGGGTTGTTCGAGCAGTACTTC. This chain connects TRBV28 to TRBJ2-7, with 9 bases identical to TRBD1. The germline V gene has CDR1 MDHEN and CDR2 SYDVKM. This CDR3 spans 15 amino acids. V was clipped by 6 bases and J by 6 bases; unmatched bases: 12.

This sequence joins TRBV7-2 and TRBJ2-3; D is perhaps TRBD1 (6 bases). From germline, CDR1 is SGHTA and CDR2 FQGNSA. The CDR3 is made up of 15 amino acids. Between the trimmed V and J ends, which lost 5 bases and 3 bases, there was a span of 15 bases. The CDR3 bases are TGTGCCAGCAGCCCCCAGGGGTACGGAACAGATACGCAGTATTTT. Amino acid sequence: CASSPQGYGTDTQYF.

As DNA, the CDR3 is TGTGCCAGCAGTTCCCAATCCCCGATCCCAGGACAGGGGGCGGACTATGGCTACACCTTC. This translates into CASSSQSPIPGQGADYGYTF. The V gene is TRBV28, the J gene TRBJ1-2; 11 nucleotides line up with TRBD1. J gave up 3 bases and V 4 bases, and 19 bases lay outside the gene matches. CDR1 MDHEN and CDR2 SYDVKM come from the germline V gene. The length of the CDR3 is 20 residues.

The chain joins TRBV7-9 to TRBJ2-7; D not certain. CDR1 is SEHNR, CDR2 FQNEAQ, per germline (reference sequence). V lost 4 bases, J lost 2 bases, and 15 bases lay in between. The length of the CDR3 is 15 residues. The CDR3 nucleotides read TGTGCCAGCAGCTCTGTGGCGGAGACCACCTACGAGCAGTACTTC. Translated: CASSSVAETTYEQYF.